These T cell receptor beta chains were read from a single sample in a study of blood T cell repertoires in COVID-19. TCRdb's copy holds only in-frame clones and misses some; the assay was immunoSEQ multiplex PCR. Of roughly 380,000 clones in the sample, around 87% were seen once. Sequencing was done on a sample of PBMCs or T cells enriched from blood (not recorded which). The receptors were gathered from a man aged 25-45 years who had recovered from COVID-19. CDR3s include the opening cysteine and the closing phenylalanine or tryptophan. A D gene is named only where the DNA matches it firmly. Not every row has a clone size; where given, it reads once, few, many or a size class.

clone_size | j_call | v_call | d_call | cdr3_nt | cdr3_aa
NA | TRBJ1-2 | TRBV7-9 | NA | TGTGCCAGCAGCTCTGGAGAGTTACAGGCGTATAACTATGGCTACACCTTC | CASSSGELQAYNYGYTF
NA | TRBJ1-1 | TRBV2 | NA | TGTGCCAGCAGGGGGACTGGTGAAGCTTTCTTT | CASRGTGEAFF
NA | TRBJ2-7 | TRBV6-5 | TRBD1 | TGTGCCAGCCAACAGGGGCGAGGATACGAGCAGTACTTC | CASQQGRGYEQYF
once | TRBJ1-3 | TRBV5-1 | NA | TGCGCCAGCAGCTTGGGCGCGGGAAACACCATATATTTT | CASSLGAGNTIYF
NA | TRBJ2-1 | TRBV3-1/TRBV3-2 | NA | TGTGCCAGCAGCCAAGTACCAAGCGGGGAGCAGTTCTTC | CASSQVPSGEQFF
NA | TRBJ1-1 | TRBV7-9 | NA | TGTGCCAGCAGCCAATCAGCTGGGAGCATGAACACTGAAGCTTTCTTT | CASSQSAGSMNTEAFF
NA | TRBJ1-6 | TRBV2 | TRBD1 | TGTGCCAGCGCCCCGACAGGGGGCAATTCACCCCTCCACTTT | CASAPTGGNSPLHF
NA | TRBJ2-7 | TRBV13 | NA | TGTGCCAGCAGCTCGATGACAGACTACGAGCAGTACTTC | CASSSMTDYEQYF
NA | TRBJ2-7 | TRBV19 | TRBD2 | TGTGCCAGTAGTCTTAGCGGGGGGAGCTACGAGCAGTACTTC | CASSLSGGSYEQYF
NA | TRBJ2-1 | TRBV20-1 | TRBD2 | TGCAGTGCTAGTGGGATAGCGGGGGCGAGCTCCTACAATGAGCAGTTCTTC | CSASGIAGASSYNEQFF
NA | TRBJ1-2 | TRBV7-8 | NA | TGTGCCAGCAGCTTAGAAAGGGGGGGCTACACCTTC | CASSLERGGYTF
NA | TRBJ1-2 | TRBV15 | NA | TGTGCCACCAGCAGGGAACAGGGCCGCTATGGCTACACCTTC | CATSREQGRYGYTF
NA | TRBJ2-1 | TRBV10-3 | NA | TGTGCCATCAGTGACTTCGATGAGCAGTTCTTC | CAISDFDEQFF
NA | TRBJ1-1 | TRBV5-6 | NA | TGTGCCAGCAGCCAGACTCACGGTCTCACTGAAGCTTTCTTT | CASSQTHGLTEAFF
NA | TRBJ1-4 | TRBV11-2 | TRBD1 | TGTGCCAGCTCGCTGGGGACAGGGATTGAAAAACTGTTTTTT | CASSLGTGIEKLFF
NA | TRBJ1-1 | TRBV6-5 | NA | TGTGCCACCCGGACAATCCAGATGAACACTGAAGCTTTCTTT | CATRTIQMNTEAFF
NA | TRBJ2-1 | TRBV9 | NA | TGTGCCAGCAGCGTAGATCATAGCTCCTACAATGAGCAGTTCTTC | CASSVDHSSYNEQFF
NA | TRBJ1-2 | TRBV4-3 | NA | TGCGCCAGCAGCCAAGGCAGCCAGGGCCAGCTATATGGCTACACCTTC | CASSQGSQGQLYGYTF
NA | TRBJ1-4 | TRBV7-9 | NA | TGTGCCAGCAGCCTCTATCAGGTGTTGAGCGAAAAACTGTTTTTT | CASSLYQVLSEKLFF
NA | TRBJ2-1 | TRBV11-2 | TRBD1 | TGTGCCAGCAGCCCACCAGGGGGATCGGGTAATGAGCAGTTCTTC | CASSPPGGSGNEQFF
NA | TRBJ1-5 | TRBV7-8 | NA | TGTGCCAGCAGCTTTGGGGCCGGTGGTTCCCATCAGCCCCAGCATTTT | CASSFGAGGSHQPQHF
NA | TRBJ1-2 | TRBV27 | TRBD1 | TGTGCCAGCAGAATAGGACAGGGCGCCTATGGCTACACCTTC | CASRIGQGAYGYTF
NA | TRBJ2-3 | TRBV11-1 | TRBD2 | TGTGCCAGCAGCCCAACGACTAGCGGGGGGGCTACGCAGTATTTT | CASSPTTSGGATQYF
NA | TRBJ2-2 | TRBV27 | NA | TGTGCCAGCAGACAGGGCGTGGGGACCGGGGAGCTGTTTTTT | CASRQGVGTGELFF
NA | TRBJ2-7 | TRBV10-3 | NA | TGTGCCATCAGCCTGGCACCCCGGGCCTACGAGCAGTACTTC | CAISLAPRAYEQYF
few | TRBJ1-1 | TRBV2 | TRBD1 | TGTGCCAGCAGTGGGGGGACAGGGCGGATTGGAAACACTGAAGCTTTCTTT | CASSGGTGRIGNTEAFF
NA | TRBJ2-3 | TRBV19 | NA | TGTGCCAGTAGTATCATGGGGTCTAGCGAAGATACGCAGTATTTT | CASSIMGSSEDTQYF
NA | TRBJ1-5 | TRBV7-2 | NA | TGTGCCAGCAGCTTATCTTTTTCCGGCAATCAGCCCCAGCATTTT | CASSLSFSGNQPQHF
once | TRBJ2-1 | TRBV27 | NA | TGTGCCAGCAGTTTATGGGGGGGCGTGGAGTTCTTC | CASSLWGGVEFF
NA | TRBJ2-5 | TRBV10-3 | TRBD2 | TGTGCCATCAGTGACGTGGGGGGGAGGGAGACCCAGTACTTC | CAISDVGGRETQYF
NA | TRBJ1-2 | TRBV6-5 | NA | TGTGCCAGCAGTATCACAGGGAATTATGGCTACACCTTC | CASSITGNYGYTF
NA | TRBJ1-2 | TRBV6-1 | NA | TGTGCCAGCAGTGAAGCGGGTTGGGCAGCCCTCTATGGCTACACCTTC | CASSEAGWAALYGYTF
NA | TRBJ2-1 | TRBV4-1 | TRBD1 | TGCGCCAGCAGCCAGCCCGGGACAGGGGGCAACGCGGATGAGCAGTTCTTC | CASSQPGTGGNADEQFF
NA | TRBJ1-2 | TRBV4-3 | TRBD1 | TGCGCCAGCAGCCAAGATAGGACAGGGAGGCCTTATGGCTACACCTTC | CASSQDRTGRPYGYTF
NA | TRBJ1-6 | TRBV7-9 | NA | TGTGCCAGCAGCTCCAGAATACCGCAGTCACCCCTCCACTTT | CASSSRIPQSPLHF
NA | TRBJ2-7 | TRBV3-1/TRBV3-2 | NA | TGTGCCAGCAGCCAAGACCAGACGACAGGAACCTACGAGCAGTACTTC | CASSQDQTTGTYEQYF
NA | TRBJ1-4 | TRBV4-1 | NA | TGCGCCAGCAGGTTAACAGGACAATTTAATGAAAAACTGTTTTTT | CASRLTGQFNEKLFF
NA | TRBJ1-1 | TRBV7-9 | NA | TGTGCCAGCAGCTTGGTGGGGGCGGACACTGAAGCTTTCTTT | CASSLVGADTEAFF
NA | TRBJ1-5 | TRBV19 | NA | TGTGCCAGTAGGGAGTTTCATAGCAATCAGCCCCAGCATTTT | CASREFHSNQPQHF
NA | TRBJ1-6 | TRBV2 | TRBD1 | TGTGCCAGCAGAGAGACAGGGGAGGCTTCACCCCTCCACTTT | CASRETGEASPLHF
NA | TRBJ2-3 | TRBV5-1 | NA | TGCGCCAGCAGCCGGGGTCAGTATACGCAGTATTTT | CASSRGQYTQYF